The 21 T cell receptor beta chains presented below share a single source sample, sequenced in a study of blood T cells in healthy people across ages. Then a second PCR, running roughly 7 to 12 cycles, was carried out with a sample-barcoded 5' primer and a J-beta primer mix. MiXCR, run by TCRdb on the 5' RACE reads, gives a single entry per CDR3 protein. The top ten clones hold under 30% of a sample with around 2 million distinct CDR3 sequences, about 39% of them seen once. Sequenced material: blood. Receptor source: a human donor in good health.

Only a few counts were recorded for this clonotype. The chain carries TRBV10-3 and TRBJ1-5; D is undetermined. Germline V CDR1 and CDR2: ENHRY, SYGVKD. V was shortened by 3 bases and J by 3 bases, with 12 bases between the two germline ends. This CDR3 has 15 amino acids. CDR3 DNA sequence: TGTGCCATCAGTGATAACCTAGGACTCAATCAGCCCCAGCATTTT. The encoded protein is CAISDNLGLNQPQHF.

The chain couples TRBV7-6 to TRBJ2-6; a weak D match, TRBD2 (6 bases). V lost 4 bases, J lost 2 bases, and 9 bases lay in between. The CDR3 is made up of 15 amino acids. Germline CDR1 and CDR2: SGHVS and FNYEAQ. Written as DNA, the CDR3 is TGTGCCAGCAGCTGGAGGGATCCTGGGGCCAACGTCCTGACTTTC. It encodes CASSWRDPGANVLTF.

This clonotype was counted ten times or more. V and J are TRBV7-2 and TRBJ1-1; D call uncertain. Germline V lookup: CDR1 SGHTA, CDR2 FQGNSA. The CDR3 runs 14 residues. Trimming left V 3 bases short and J 0 bases short, with 8 bases between. Written as DNA, the CDR3 is TGTGCCAGCAGCTTGGGTCGGTTGAACACTGAAGCTTTCTTT. Translation: CASSLGRLNTEAFF. The full variable domain, completed using reference TRBV7-2 and TRBJ1-1, is GAGVSQSPSNKVTEKGKDVELRCDPISGHTALYWYRQSLGQGLEFLIYFQGNSAPDKSGLPSDRFSAERTGGSVSTLTIQRTQQEDSAVYLCASSLGRLNTEAFFGQGTRLTVV.

J is TRBJ1-6 and V is TRBV6-5; D remains ambiguous. Germline-derived CDR1 and CDR2 are MNHEY and SVGAGI. The germline V and J ends were trimmed by 2 bases and 4 bases, with 12 bases remaining between them. The CDR3 contains 16 residues. The CDR3 sequence is CASSYDAGNYNSPLHF. Here the CDR3 DNA reads TGTGCCAGCAGTTACGACGCAGGAAATTATAATTCACCCCTCCACTTT.

J is TRBJ2-7 and V is TRBV11-3, with D possibly matching TRBD1 (6 bases). The CDR3 runs 16 residues. From germline, CDR1 is SGHNT and CDR2 YENEEA. The ends were cut back, 3 bases at V and 0 bases at J, with 15 bases in the middle. CDR3 loop: CASSLLQGEHSYEQYF. Here the CDR3 DNA reads TGTGCCAGCAGCTTGTTACAGGGTGAGCACTCCTACGAGCAGTACTTC.

Note on this clonotype: This could be a read error, since a much larger clone is one nucleotide away. The DNA for the CDR3 is TGCAGCATTAGGGACAGACTAGCCAAAAACATTCAGTACTTC. Its protein is CSIRDRLAKNIQYF. The chain recombines TRBV29-1 with TRBJ2-4; 7 positions agree with TRBD1. CDR3 size: 14 residues. The junction had 7 bases not matched to a gene; V was cut back by 8 bases and J by 0 bases. Germline V gene data show CDR1 as SQVTM and CDR2 as ANQGSEA.

This clonotype was counted many times. This chain connects TRBV4-3 to TRBJ1-5; D is undetermined. Trimming stripped 2 bases from V and 2 bases from J, with 10 bases between. This CDR3 comprises 15 residues. Germline assignment: CDR1 LGHNA and CDR2 YSLEER. The CDR3 spells CASSQSGAGNQPQHF. The CDR3 DNA follows: TGCGCCAGCAGCCAATCGGGCGCCGGCAATCAGCCCCAGCATTTT.

V and J are TRBV3-1 and TRBJ2-5, with D maybe TRBD2 (5 bases). CDR3 length: 15 amino acids. Deletions cut 4 bases from V and 2 bases from J, with 14 bases between. Germline values: CDR1 LGHDT, CDR2 YNNKEL (reference sequence). CDR3 nucleotides: TGTGCCAGCAGCCGACAACCGGGGAATCAAGAGACCCAGTACTTC. Translating gives CASSRQPGNQETQYF.

This rearrangement joins TRBV7-2 to TRBJ2-1; 8 bases fit TRBD1. Germline-derived CDR1 and CDR2 are SGHTA and FQGNSA. This CDR3 contains 16 residues. Trimming removed 1 base from V and 4 bases from J; junction bases left unmatched: 6. In DNA, the CDR3 is TGTGCCAGCAGCTTAGAACCGGACAGGGTTTACAATGAGCAGTTCTTC. Amino acids: CASSLEPDRVYNEQFF.

As to this clonotype: The junction shows a germline mismatch at one end, possibly a read error. This rearrangement joins TRBV7-9 to TRBJ1-5; no clear D gene. The germline CDR1 and CDR2 sequences are SEHNR and FQNEAQ (reference sequence). The length of the CDR3 is 12 residues. As DNA, the CDR3 is TGTGTCAGCAGCCGGCCTGGACAGCCCCAGCATTTT. As protein: CVSSRPGQPQHF.

The gene calls are TRBV4-3 and TRBJ1-5; D not certain. Germline V CDR1 and CDR2: LGHNA, YSLEER. The CDR3 covers 16 residues. With 3 bases removed from V and 5 bases from J, the gap between germline ends came to 17 bases. The CDR3 sequence is CASSQIWIRTHQPQHF. CDR3 bases: TGCGCCAGCAGCCAGATCTGGATCAGGACCCATCAGCCCCAGCATTTT.

This clonotype was found many times. J is TRBJ2-5 and V is TRBV24-1; TRBD2 matches at 9 bases. This CDR3 is built from 15 residues. V lost 5 bases and J lost 2; bases outside the gene matches: 5. Germline assignment: CDR1 KGHDR and CDR2 SFDVKD. CDR3 sequence reads: CATSVRAGGQETQYF. The CDR3 DNA reads TGTGCCACCAGTGTAAGAGCGGGGGGACAAGAGACCCAGTACTTC.

The chain's CDR3 is CASSTQGSNTEAFF. In nucleotides, the CDR3 is TGCGCCAGCAGCACACAGGGGTCGAACACTGAAGCTTTCTTT. The V gene is TRBV5-1, the J gene TRBJ1-1; 7 bases line up with TRBD1. CDR1 is SGHRS and CDR2 is YFSETQ in the germline V gene. With V trimmed by 4 bases and J by 1 base, 4 bases remained unmatched. CDR3 length: 14 residues.

In its sample, this clonotype was seen many times. The chain employs TRBV6-5 and TRBJ2-1; D is uncertain. Between the trimmed V and J ends, which lost 2 bases and 0 bases, there was a span of 8 bases. Germline CDR1 is MNHEY and CDR2 is SVGAGI. The CDR3 covers 15 residues. The CDR3: CASSYGDGSYNEQFF. The CDR3 DNA follows: TGTGCCAGCAGTTACGGGGATGGCTCCTACAATGAGCAGTTCTTC.

This clonotype was counted a few times. The genes are TRBV29-1 and TRBJ1-1; TRBD1 might be the D (6 bases). CDR3 size: 13 residues. Trimming took off 6 bases at V and 0 bases at J, with 11 bases between the two ends. The germline V gene has CDR1 SQVTM and CDR2 ANQGSEA. The CDR3 region has the DNA TGCAGCGTGGGTCAGGGGCTGAACACTGAAGCTTTCTTT. It codes for CSVGQGLNTEAFF.

In nucleotides, the CDR3 is TGTGCCAGCAGCGCGGACAGCGACCTTGTGAGGGGCTACACCTTC. It specifies CASSADSDLVRGYTF. The chain links TRBV9 to TRBJ1-2; perhaps TRBD1 as D (6 bases). Trimming cost V 3 bases and J 8 bases, with 20 bases left between them. CDR1 SGDLS and CDR2 YYNGEE come from the germline V gene. The CDR3 is 15 amino acids.

This clonotype has more than one count but fewer than ten. The chain has TRBV2 and TRBJ1-5; weak D call: TRBD1 (6 bases). V was trimmed by 6 bases and J by 6 bases, leaving 12 bases between them. In germline, CDR1 is SNHLY, CDR2 FYNNEI. CDR3 length equals 13 residues. DNA of the CDR3: TGTGCCAGCAGCAACACAGGGACTCAGCCCCAGCATTTT. It yields the protein CASSNTGTQPQHF.

At least ten counts were recorded for this clonotype. The V call is TRBV29-1, the J call TRBJ1-1; no clear D. The CDR3 has 11 amino acids. Germline CDR1 reads SQVTM; CDR2 reads ANQGSEA. V dropped 4 bases and J dropped 0 bases, with 3 bases sitting between them. For the CDR3, the DNA is TGCAGCGTTGGATTGAACACTGAAGCTTTCTTT. This sequence encodes CSVGLNTEAFF.

CDR3 nucleotide sequence: TGTGCCAGCAGTTACCATCCACAGACAGGGTACGAGCAGTACTTC. It yields the protein CASSYHPQTGYEQYF. The chain carries TRBV6-5 and TRBJ2-7; 7 nucleotides agree with TRBD1. The germline gives CDR1 MNHEY, CDR2 SVGAGI. V gave up 2 bases and J gave up 4 bases; unmatched junction bases: 8. The CDR3 totals 15 residues.

Remarks on this clonotype: Sequence at one end of the junction differs from germline and may be a read error. The CDR3 DNA is TGTGTCAGCAGCATGGGACTAGCGGGGTCCTCCGATGAGCAGTTCTTC. Translating gives CVSSMGLAGSSDEQFF. V and J are TRBV7-9 and TRBJ2-1; 13 nucleotides agree with TRBD2. CDR3 size: 16 residues. Germline CDR1 SEHNR, CDR2 FQNEAQ (reference sequence). Filled out from reference TRBV7-9 and TRBJ2-1, the complete variable domain reads DTGVSQNPRHKITKRGQNVTFRCDPISEHNRLYWYRQTLGQGPEFLTYFQNEAQLEKSRLLSDRFSAERPKGSFSTLEIQRTEQGDSAMYLCVSSMGLAGSSDEQFFGPGTRLTVL.

Of note for this clonotype: A junction boundary mismatches the germline segment, possibly from a read error. V usage is TRBV20-1 and J usage is TRBJ2-3; D is perhaps TRBD1 or TRBD2 (5 bases each). The CDR3 sequence is 16 residues long. Per germline, CDR1 DFQATT and CDR2 SNEGSKA (reference sequence). The CDR3 nucleotides read TGCAGCGCTAGCTCCGGGGCCCCTCAATCCACAGATACGCAGTATTTT. Its protein product is CSASSGAPQSTDTQYF.